The entry below gives a single T cell receptor (beta chain) sequence along with its context. The antigen is unknown. These data originate in a study of cytomegalovirus exposure and HLA in healthy donors. Study details: The platform used for the 120 or so validation repertoires matched that of the approximately 710 first-cohort repertoires, a later analysis reported.

Study conclusions and caveats: There were a few CMV-associated chains whose specificity for CMV antigens was confirmed in vitro. First-cohort TCR clusters were later found to tend to co-occur in the 120 validation repertoires.

CDR1 and CDR2 from the germline V gene are LGHNA and YNFKEQ. The V end lost 1 base, the J end lost 5 bases, and 9 bases lay between the germline ends. This CDR3 contains 14 residues. The data were produced by immunoSEQ multiplex PCR, yet TCRdb's version contains in-frame clones alone and is incomplete. The table lists tens of thousands of clones, 85% to 95% of them singletons. The rearrangement links TRBV4-2 to TRBJ2-1; D not resolved. Material: PBMCs. The clonotype comes from a man in his late teens or twenties in good health and CMV-seronegative. The CDR3 spells CASSQVELHNEQFF. Here the CDR3 DNA reads TGTGCCAGCAGCCAAGTGGAGCTCCACAATGAGCAGTTCTTC.